This T cell receptor beta chain emerged from a study of blood T cell repertoires in COVID-19. Libraries were prepared by immunoSEQ multiplex PCR; TCRdb keeps only in-frame clonotypes and omits some of them. The sample consists of 30,000 or so clones, approximately 85% of them appearing once. Trimming pared 7 bases from V and 3 bases from J, leaving 16 bases between. CDR1 is LNHDA, CDR2 SQIVND, per germline (reference sequence). The CDR3 runs 15 residues. The clonotype was recovered from a man between 60 and 75 years old with COVID-19, enrolled during active disease. This chain connects TRBV19 to TRBJ1-5, with unresolved D. Sequences were obtained from peripheral blood. CDR3 loop: CASNAGSPTNQPQHF. The DNA of the CDR3 is TGTGCCAGTAACGCGGGATCCCCCACCAATCAGCCCCAGCATTTT.